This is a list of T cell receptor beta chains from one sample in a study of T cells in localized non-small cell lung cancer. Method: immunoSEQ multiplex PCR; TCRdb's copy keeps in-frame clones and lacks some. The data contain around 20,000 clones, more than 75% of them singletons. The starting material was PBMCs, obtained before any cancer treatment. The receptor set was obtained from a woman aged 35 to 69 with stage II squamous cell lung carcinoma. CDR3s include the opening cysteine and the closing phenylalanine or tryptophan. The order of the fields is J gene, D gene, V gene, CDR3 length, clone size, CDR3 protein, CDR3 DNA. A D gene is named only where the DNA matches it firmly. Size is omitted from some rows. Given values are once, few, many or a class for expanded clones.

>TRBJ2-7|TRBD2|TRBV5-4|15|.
CASSLAGTSGYEQYF
TGTGCCAGCAGCTTGGCCGGGACTAGCGGTTACGAGCAGTACTTC
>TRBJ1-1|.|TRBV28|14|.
CASSLSRLNTEAFF
TGTGCCAGCAGTTTGAGCAGGTTGAACACTGAAGCTTTCTTT
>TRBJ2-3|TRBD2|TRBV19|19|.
CASSIVPRTSRHSTDTQYF
TGTGCCAGTAGTATCGTGCCCCGGACTAGCAGACATAGCACAGATACGCAGTATTTT
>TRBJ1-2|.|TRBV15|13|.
CATSRDGSEGYTF
TGTGCCACCAGCAGAGATGGGAGCGAGGGCTACACCTTC
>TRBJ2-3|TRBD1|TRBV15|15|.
CATSKRTGGADTQYF
TGTGCCACCAGCAAACGGACAGGGGGCGCAGATACGCAGTATTTT
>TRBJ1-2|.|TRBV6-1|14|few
CASSEFQVTYGYTF
TGTGCCAGCAGTGAATTCCAGGTTACCTATGGCTACACCTTC
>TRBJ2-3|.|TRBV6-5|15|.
CASRRSLGATDTQYF
TGTGCCAGCAGACGGTCTCTTGGGGCCACAGATACGCAGTATTTT
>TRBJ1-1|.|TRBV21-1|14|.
CASSKGRQGTTAFF
TGTGCCAGCAGCAAAGGTAGGCAGGGGACGACGGCTTTCTTT
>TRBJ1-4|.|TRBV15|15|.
CATGGRGVIGEKLFF
TGTGCCACCGGGGGGCGAGGGGTGATTGGGGAAAAACTGTTTTTT
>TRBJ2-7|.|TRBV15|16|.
CATSSGGGSGSYEQYF
TGTGCCACCAGCAGCGGGGGTGGGAGCGGCTCCTACGAGCAGTACTTC
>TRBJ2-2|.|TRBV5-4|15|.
CASSLTGSNTGELFF
TGTGCCAGCAGCTTGACTGGCTCGAACACCGGGGAGCTGTTTTTT
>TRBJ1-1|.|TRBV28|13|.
CASSLEPHTEAFF
TGTGCCAGCAGTTTAGAGCCCCACACTGAAGCTTTCTTT
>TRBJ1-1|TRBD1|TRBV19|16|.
CASSKDRATMNTEAFF
TGTGCCAGTAGTAAGGACAGGGCCACCATGAACACTGAAGCTTTCTTT
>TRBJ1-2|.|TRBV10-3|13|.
CAIRSGQHEGYTF
TGTGCCATCAGATCCGGTCAGCACGAGGGCTACACCTTC
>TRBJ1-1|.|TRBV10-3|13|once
CAIAPGENTEAFF
TGTGCCATCGCCCCAGGGGAGAACACTGAAGCTTTCTTT
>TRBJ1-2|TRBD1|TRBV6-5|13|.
CASSYPGQGVYTF
TGTGCCAGCAGTTACCCGGGACAGGGGGTCTACACCTTC
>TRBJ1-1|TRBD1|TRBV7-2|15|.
CASSLVRTGSTEAFF
TGTGCCAGCAGCTTAGTTCGGACAGGGTCCACTGAAGCTTTCTTT
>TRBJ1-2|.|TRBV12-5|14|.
CASGLGAGRNGYTF
TGTGCTAGTGGTTTGGGGGCGGGGAGGAATGGCTACACCTTC
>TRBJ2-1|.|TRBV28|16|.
CASSSGAASSYNEQFF
TGTGCCAGCTCTTCGGGGGCGGCTAGCTCCTACAATGAGCAGTTCTTC
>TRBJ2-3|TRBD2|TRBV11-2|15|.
CASSQLAGGTDTQYF
TGTGCCAGCAGCCAACTGGCGGGGGGCACAGATACGCAGTATTTT
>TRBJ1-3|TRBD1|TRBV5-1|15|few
CASSLSQGAGNTIYF
TGCGCCAGCAGCTTGTCCCAGGGGGCTGGAAACACCATATATTTT
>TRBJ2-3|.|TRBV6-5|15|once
CASSRSGSSTDTQYF
TGTGCCAGCAGCCGCAGCGGGTCTAGCACAGATACGCAGTATTTT
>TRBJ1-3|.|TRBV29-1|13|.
CSVRFSGGNTIYF
TGCAGCGTGAGGTTTTCAGGGGGAAACACCATATATTTT
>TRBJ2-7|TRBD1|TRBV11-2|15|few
CASSFGTGAAYEQYF
TGTGCCAGCAGCTTTGGGACAGGGGCGGCCTACGAGCAGTACTTC
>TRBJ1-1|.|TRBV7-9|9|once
CASSSWGVF
TGTGCCAGCAGCTCCTGGGGTGTCTTT
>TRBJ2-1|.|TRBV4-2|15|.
CASSPLGVGFGEQFF
TGTGCCAGCAGCCCTCTGGGAGTTGGGTTTGGTGAGCAGTTCTTC
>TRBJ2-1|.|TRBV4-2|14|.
CASSQDVGVNEQFF
TGTGCCAGCAGCCAAGATGTGGGTGTCAATGAGCAGTTCTTC
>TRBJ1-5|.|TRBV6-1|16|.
CAISESITGNNQPQHF
TGTGCCATCAGTGAGTCGATCACAGGGAACAATCAGCCCCAGCATTTT
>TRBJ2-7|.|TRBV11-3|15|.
CASSLDRTSSYEQYF
TGTGCCAGCAGCCTGGACAGAACCAGCTCCTACGAGCAGTACTTC
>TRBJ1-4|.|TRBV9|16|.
CASSVGGRSANEKLFF
TGTGCCAGCAGCGTCGGAGGCAGGTCGGCTAATGAAAAACTGTTTTTT
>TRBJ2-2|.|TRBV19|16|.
CASTLGLMLGTGELFF
TGTGCCAGTACTCTCGGGCTGATGCTTGGCACCGGGGAGCTGTTTTTT
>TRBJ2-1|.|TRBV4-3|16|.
CASSLATGRRDNEQFF
TGCGCCAGCAGCCTCGCAACAGGGAGGAGGGACAATGAGCAGTTCTTC
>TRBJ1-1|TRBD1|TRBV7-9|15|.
CASSSLAGGLTEAFF
TGTGCCAGCAGCTCCCTAGCAGGGGGCTTGACTGAAGCTTTCTTT
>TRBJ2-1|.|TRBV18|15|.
CASSPSMSSYNEQFF
TGTGCCAGCTCACCCTCTATGAGCTCCTACAATGAGCAGTTCTTC
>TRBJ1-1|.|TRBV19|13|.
CASSPGRNTEAFF
TGTGCCAGTAGCCCGGGACGGAACACTGAAGCTTTCTTT
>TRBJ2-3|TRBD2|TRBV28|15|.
CASSPGTSGTDTQYF
TGTGCCAGCAGCCCCGGGACTAGCGGTACAGATACGCAGTATTTT
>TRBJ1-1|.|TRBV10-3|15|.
CAISESVVLAREAFF
TGTGCCATCAGTGAGTCTGTCGTTTTAGCCAGGGAAGCTTTCTTT
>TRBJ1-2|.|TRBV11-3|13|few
CASSLDRGLGYTF
TGTGCCAGCAGCTTAGACAGGGGCCTAGGCTACACCTTC
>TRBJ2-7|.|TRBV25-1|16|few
CASSGPADPTSYEQYF
TGTGCCAGCAGTGGCCCCGCGGACCCTACCTCCTACGAGCAGTACTTC
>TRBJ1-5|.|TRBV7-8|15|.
CASSLESGKAQPQHF
TGTGCCAGCAGCTTAGAATCGGGCAAAGCCCAGCCCCAGCATTTT
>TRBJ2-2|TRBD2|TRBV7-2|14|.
CASSLAGGTGELFF
TGTGCCAGCAGCTTAGCGGGAGGGACCGGGGAGCTGTTTTTT
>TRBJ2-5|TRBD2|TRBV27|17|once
CASSLRASGIGLETQYF
TGTGCCAGCAGTTTAAGGGCCAGCGGGATTGGTTTGGAGACCCAGTACTTC
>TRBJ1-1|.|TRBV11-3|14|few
CASSPESWNTEAFF
TGTGCCAGCAGCCCTGAATCCTGGAACACTGAAGCTTTCTTT
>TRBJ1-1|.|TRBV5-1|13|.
CASSEQPNTEAFF
TGCGCCAGCTCGGAACAACCGAACACTGAAGCTTTCTTT
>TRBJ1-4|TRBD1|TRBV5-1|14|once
CASSLQGANEKLFF
TGCGCCAGCAGTCTACAGGGGGCTAATGAAAAACTGTTTTTT
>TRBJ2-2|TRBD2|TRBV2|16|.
CASSEVGSGMGGELFF
TGTGCCAGCAGTGAAGTGGGGAGCGGGATGGGCGGGGAGCTGTTTTTT
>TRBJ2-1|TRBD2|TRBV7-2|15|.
CASSPSGRSYNEQFF
TGTGCCAGCAGCCCTAGCGGGAGAAGCTACAATGAGCAGTTCTTC
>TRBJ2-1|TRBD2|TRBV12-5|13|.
CASGLAVLAEKFF
TGTGCTAGTGGCCTAGCGGTCCTAGCGGAAAAGTTCTTC
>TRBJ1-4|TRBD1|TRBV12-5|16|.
CASGSTGQAVNEKLFF
TGTGCTAGTGGTTCGACGGGACAGGCGGTCAATGAAAAACTGTTTTTT
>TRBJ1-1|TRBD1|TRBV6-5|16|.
CASSYRPTGVNTEAFF
TGTGCCAGCAGTTACAGACCAACAGGGGTGAACACTGAAGCTTTCTTT
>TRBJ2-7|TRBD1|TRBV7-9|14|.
CASSISTGNYEQYF
TGTGCCAGCAGCATTTCGACAGGGAACTACGAGCAGTACTTC
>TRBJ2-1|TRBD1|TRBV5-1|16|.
CASSSVNRGPNNEQFF
TGCGCCAGCAGTTCTGTCAACAGGGGGCCAAACAATGAGCAGTTCTTC
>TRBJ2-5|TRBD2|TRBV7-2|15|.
CASRFTSGRRETQYF
TGTGCCAGCAGGTTTACTAGCGGGAGGAGAGAGACCCAGTACTTC
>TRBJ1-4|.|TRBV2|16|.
CASIKEDTSGGEKLFF
TGTGCCAGCATTAAAGAGGACACCTCGGGAGGGGAAAAACTGTTTTTT
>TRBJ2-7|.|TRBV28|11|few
CASSSPYEQYF
TGTGCCAGCAGTTCCCCCTACGAGCAGTACTTC
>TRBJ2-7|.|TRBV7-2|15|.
CASSLVGQGSYEQYF
TGTGCCAGCAGCTTAGTCGGGCAGGGCTCCTACGAGCAGTACTTC
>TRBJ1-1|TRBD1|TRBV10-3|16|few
CAISEKGQGMNTEAFF
TGTGCCATCAGTGAGAAGGGACAGGGGATGAACACTGAAGCTTTCTTT
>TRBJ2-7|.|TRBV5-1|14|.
CASSFGQGFYEQYF
TGCGCCAGCAGCTTTGGCCAGGGGTTCTACGAGCAGTACTTC
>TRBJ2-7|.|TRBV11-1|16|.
CASSSPVGDSSYEQYF
TGTGCCAGCAGCTCCCCGGTGGGAGATAGCTCCTACGAGCAGTACTTC
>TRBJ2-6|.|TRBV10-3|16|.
CATLGGGASGANVLTF
TGTGCCACCCTAGGAGGCGGGGCATCTGGGGCCAACGTCCTGACTTTC